The 27 T cell receptor beta chains presented below share a single source sample, sequenced in a study of blood T cell repertoires in COVID-19 (dated by TCRdb to 2018 to 2021). Library prep was done by the immunoSEQ multiplex PCR assay. TCRdb obtained this table from immuneACCESS and retained in-frame rearrangements with V and J assigned. These tables miss some clones; where compared with another copy, unresolved V genes account for less than half of the shortfall, and the remainder is unexplained. This sample is represented by about 250,000 clones; roughly 91% of them were singletons. The ten largest make up over 0.8% of the sample. The source material was peripheral blood. The receptors stem from a man aged 30 to 39 with COVID-19, enrolled during active disease.

The chain links TRBV7-3 to TRBJ1-3; possibly TRBD1 for D (5 bases). Trimming took off 7 bases at V and 4 bases at J, with 14 bases between the two ends. Germline values: CDR1 SGHTA, CDR2 FQGTGA. This CDR3 is built from 14 residues. The CDR3 nucleotides read TGTGCCAGCATCACCACGGCAGGGGGAAACACCATATATTTT. Protein: CASITTAGGNTIYF.

The rearrangement joins TRBV6-5 to TRBJ2-1; 10 nucleotides line up with TRBD2. V shed 2 bases and J 7 bases; nucleotides not matched to a gene: 8. This CDR3 comprises 16 residues. Germline V gene data show CDR1 as MNHEY and CDR2 as SVGAGI. The CDR3 region is CASSYSGTSEPNEQFF. The CDR3 DNA follows: TGTGCCAGCAGTTACAGCGGGACTAGCGAACCGAATGAGCAGTTCTTC.

The V and J genes are TRBV10-3 and TRBJ1-2; D perhaps matches TRBD1 (6 bases). The germline V and J ends were trimmed by 11 bases and 2 bases, with 15 bases remaining between them. Looked up from germline, CDR1 is ENHRY and CDR2 is SYGVKD. CDR3 length equals 13 residues. Written as DNA, the CDR3 is TGTGCCGCCGGGGCCGGGACAAACTATGGCTACACCTTC. The encoded protein is CAAGAGTNYGYTF.

This sequence joins TRBV5-1 and TRBJ2-3; 9 bases line up with TRBD1. This CDR3 spans 15 amino acids. Germline CDR1 SGHRS, CDR2 YFSETQ. V lost 7 bases to trimming and J lost 0 bases; unmatched junction nucleotides: 6. The CDR3 DNA is TGCGCCAGCGGAACAGGGGGCTCTAGCACAGATACGCAGTATTTT. Protein sequence: CASGTGGSSTDTQYF.

The J gene is TRBJ2-2, the V gene TRBV11-3; 8 positions match TRBD1. V shed 5 bases, J shed 5 bases, and the junction held 13 bases outside the gene matches. The CDR3 is made up of 17 amino acids. The germline V gene encodes CDR1 SGHNT and CDR2 YENEEA. CDR3 loop: CASSPRPQGAPTGELFF. The DNA of the CDR3 is TGTGCCAGCAGCCCCCGTCCCCAGGGGGCGCCGACCGGGGAGCTGTTTTTT.

V usage is TRBV30 and J usage is TRBJ1-5, with D possibly TRBD1 on 5 matching bases. CDR1 and CDR2 (germline): GTSNPN, SVGIG (reference sequence). CDR3 length equals 13 residues. V lost 0 bases, J lost 6 bases, and 9 bases lay in between. The DNA of the CDR3 is TGTGCCTGGAGTGTACGGGACTTTCAGCCCCAGCATTTT. Protein sequence: CAWSVRDFQPQHF.

The chain couples TRBV7-9 to TRBJ1-5, with 12 positions matching TRBD1. Per the germline V gene, CDR1 is SEHNR and CDR2 is FQNEAQ (reference sequence). The CDR3 is made up of 14 amino acids. The V segment lost 8 bases and the J segment 6 bases; nucleotides outside the gene matches: 5. The CDR3 sequence is CASAGQGAGQPQHF. Here the CDR3 DNA reads TGTGCCAGCGCGGGACAGGGGGCGGGTCAGCCCCAGCATTTT.

This chain joins TRBV5-4 and TRBJ1-6, with D maybe TRBD1 (5 bases). Germline values: CDR1 SGHNT, CDR2 YYREEE (reference sequence). V gave up 4 bases and J gave up 4 bases, with 21 bases separating them. This CDR3 is built from 18 residues. Written as DNA, the CDR3 is TGTGCCAGCAGCGTGCGGGGGTTAGGTAGTCCTTATAATTCACCCCTCCACTTT. Protein: CASSVRGLGSPYNSPLHF.

The chain couples TRBV27 to TRBJ2-2; the D gene is possibly TRBD2 (7 bases). V was shortened by 2 bases and J by 3 bases, with 10 bases between the two germline ends. Germline-derived CDR1 and CDR2 are MNHEY and SMNVEV (reference sequence). The CDR3 runs 15 residues. In DNA, the CDR3 is TGTGCCAGCAGTTTAAGGGGGAGGGACACCGGGGAGCTGTTTTTT. Translated, it gives CASSLRGRDTGELFF.

V usage is TRBV6-4 and J usage is TRBJ2-3, with TRBD1 matching 7 bases. After removal of 6 bases from V and 1 base from J, the junction contained 7 bases not matched to a gene. The germline V gene encodes CDR1 MRHNA and CDR2 SNTAGT. This CDR3 is built from 15 residues. The DNA of the CDR3 is TGTGCCAGCAGCCGACAGGGAGAGGGCACAGATACGCAGTATTTT. Translation: CASSRQGEGTDTQYF.

The rearrangement uses TRBV30 and TRBJ2-2; TRBD2 is a possible D gene (6 bases). Between the trimmed V and J ends, which lost 0 bases and 0 bases, there was a span of 8 bases. Germline V gene data show CDR1 as GTSNPN and CDR2 as SVGIG (reference sequence). CDR3 length: 15 residues. CDR3 sequence reads: CAWSVGGTNTGELFF. The CDR3 nucleotides read TGTGCCTGGAGTGTCGGCGGGACGAACACCGGGGAGCTGTTTTTT.

The gene calls are TRBV5-6 and TRBJ2-1; a weak D match, TRBD2 (6 bases). Trimming left V 0 bases short and J 5 bases short, with 9 bases between. The CDR3 consists of 14 residues. The V gene's germline CDR1 is SGHDT and CDR2 YYEEEE. The chain's CDR3 is CASSLVGGHNEQFF. The CDR3 bases are TGTGCCAGCAGCTTGGTGGGGGGTCACAATGAGCAGTTCTTC. The variable domain in full, completed from reference TRBV5-6 and TRBJ2-1, reads DAGVTQSPTHLIKTRGQQVTLRCSPKSGHDTVSWYQQALGQGPQFIFQYYEEEERQRGNFPDRFSGHQFPNYSSELNVNALLLGDSALYLCASSLVGGHNEQFFGPGTRLTVL.

The genes are TRBV9 and TRBJ1-1; possible D gene TRBD1, 5 bases. CDR3 size: 14 residues. The germline gives CDR1 SGDLS, CDR2 YYNGEE. The V and J ends lost 3 bases and 7 bases respectively, with 16 bases between them. Written as DNA, the CDR3 is TGTGCCAGCAGCGCGTGGTCGGGACTGAATGAAGCTTTCTTT. It translates to CASSAWSGLNEAFF.

The gene calls are TRBV7-6 and TRBJ1-3, with TRBD1 matching over 7 bases. This CDR3 has 15 residues. The J segment lost 0 bases and the V segment lost 2 bases, leaving 1 base of the junction unmatched. From germline, CDR1 is SGHVS and CDR2 FNYEAQ. This chain's CDR3 is CASSLRQGSGNTIYF. In nucleotides, the CDR3 is TGTGCCAGCAGCTTAAGACAGGGCTCTGGAAACACCATATATTTT.

This clone was observed a few times. The chain recombines TRBV7-3 with TRBJ2-1; 7 bases are shared with TRBD2. The germline V gene encodes CDR1 SGHTA and CDR2 FQGTGA. Trimming at V came to 1 base and at J to 8 bases, leaving 11 bases not matched to a gene. CDR3 length: 16 amino acids. The CDR3 region is CASSLNPGVSGHEQFF. CDR3 in DNA: TGTGCCAGCAGCTTAAATCCGGGGGTTAGCGGGCATGAGCAGTTCTTC.

This clone showed up just a few times. The chain couples TRBV18 to TRBJ1-1; 10 nucleotides agree with TRBD1. The CDR3 length is 16 residues. V shed 0 bases, J shed 4 bases, and the junction held 5 bases outside the gene matches. Germline V CDR1 and CDR2: KGHSH, LQKENI. CDR3 sequence (DNA): TGTGCCAGCTCACCACCGAGGACAGGGGGGATCACTGAAGCTTTCTTT. As protein: CASSPPRTGGITEAFF.

The V gene is TRBV4-1, the J gene TRBJ2-1, with D possibly being TRBD2 (7 bases). The CDR3 has 16 residues. V was cut by 2 bases and J by 7 bases, with 18 bases left in between. Germline CDR1 is MGHRA and CDR2 is YSYEKL. The CDR3 sequence is CASSQPSGGGHNEQFF. The CDR3 coding sequence is TGCGCCAGCAGCCAACCCTCTGGGGGGGGGCATAATGAGCAGTTCTTC.

The gene calls are TRBV5-1 and TRBJ2-2; 10 bases agree with TRBD1. V trimming: 8 bases; J trimming: 7 bases; junction bases outside the gene matches: 8. Germline-derived CDR1 and CDR2 are SGHRS and YFSETQ. The CDR3 consists of 14 residues. CDR3 amino acids: CASDAGTGVGELFF. The CDR3 nucleotides read TGCGCCAGTGATGCCGGGACAGGGGTCGGGGAGCTGTTTTTT.

This sequence joins TRBV7-3 and TRBJ1-1; possible D gene TRBD1, 5 bases. The germline V gene has CDR1 SGHTA and CDR2 FQGTGA. The CDR3 runs 15 residues. Trimming left V 4 bases short and J 1 base short, with 13 bases between. For the CDR3, the DNA is TGTGCCAGCAGCTCCGATGGGGCAGGGAACACTGAAGCTTTCTTT. Translated, it gives CASSSDGAGNTEAFF.

The rearrangement links TRBV7-3 to TRBJ2-1; a weak D match, TRBD2 (5 bases). Germline assignment: CDR1 SGHTA and CDR2 FQGTGA. The length of the CDR3 is 14 residues. Trimming took off 0 bases at V and 9 bases at J, with 12 bases between the two ends. CDR3 amino acids: CASSLTYPEGEQFF. In DNA form, the CDR3 reads TGTGCCAGCAGCTTAACTTATCCCGAGGGTGAGCAGTTCTTC.

The rearrangement joins TRBV6-5 to TRBJ2-7; 9 bases agree with TRBD2. CDR3 length equals 16 residues. CDR1 is MNHEY, CDR2 SVGAGI, per germline. Trimming took 0 bases from V and 2 from J; bases not matched to a gene: 5. The CDR3 region is CASSYSTLAGAYEQYF. In DNA, the CDR3 is TGTGCCAGCAGTTACTCGACACTAGCGGGTGCCTACGAGCAGTACTTC.

The sample holds one count of this clone. This rearrangement joins TRBV7-6 to TRBJ1-2; 12 positions match TRBD1. V lost 5 bases, J lost 3 bases, and 13 bases stayed unmatched. The V gene's germline CDR1 is SGHVS and CDR2 FNYEAQ. The CDR3 extends over 18 amino acids. CDR3 nucleotide sequence: TGTGCCAGCAGCCCTAGGGGGGGACAGGGGGCGCGGCACTATGGCTACACCTTC. Translated, it gives CASSPRGGQGARHYGYTF.

The V gene is TRBV27, the J gene TRBJ1-2; D possibly corresponds to TRBD1 (5 bases). Trimming removed 5 bases at V and 4 bases at J, with 11 bases between. Germline-derived CDR1 and CDR2 are MNHEY and SMNVEV (reference sequence). The CDR3 extends over 13 amino acids. DNA of the CDR3: TGTGCCAGCAGTGGCAGGGTTGGCTATGGCTACACCTTC. Protein: CASSGRVGYGYTF.

The chain links TRBV3-1 (or the pseudogene TRBV3-2) to TRBJ1-2, with 9 bases lining up with TRBD1. The length of the CDR3 is 18 residues. The ends lost 3 bases at V and 5 bases at J; junction bases unmatched: 16. Germline lookup yields CDR1 LGHDT and CDR2 YNNKEL (reference sequence). The CDR3 reads CASSHLPGQGLKWYGYTF. The CDR3 DNA is TGTGCCAGCAGCCACCTGCCGGGACAGGGACTAAAATGGTATGGCTACACCTTC.

The rearrangement links TRBV6-6 to TRBJ2-3, with 7 bases fitting TRBD2. The CDR3 contains 16 residues. In germline, CDR1 is MNHNY, CDR2 SVGAGI (reference sequence). V lost 4 bases, J lost 1 base, and 8 bases stayed unmatched. The CDR3 DNA reads TGTGCCAGCAGTTCGGCCGGGACTATCGGCACAGATACGCAGTATTTT. Its protein is CASSSAGTIGTDTQYF.

The rearrangement joins TRBV30 to TRBJ1-2; maybe TRBD1 (5 bases). Trimming took 0 bases from V and 8 from J, leaving 10 bases between them. Germline V gene sequence: CDR1 GTSNPN, CDR2 SVGIG (reference sequence). This CDR3 has 12 amino acids. The CDR3 is CAWSVPQGGYTF. The CDR3 DNA reads as TGTGCCTGGAGTGTGCCGCAGGGCGGCTACACCTTC.

The rearrangement joins TRBV30 to TRBJ1-2, with D unclear. V was pared by 4 bases and J by 8 bases, with 14 bases between. Germline V CDR1 and CDR2: GTSNPN, SVGIG (reference sequence). The CDR3 loop spans 12 amino acids. The CDR3 sequence is CAWKSVAEGYTF. The DNA of the CDR3 is TGTGCCTGGAAGTCAGTAGCGGAAGGCTACACCTTC. Supplemented by reference TRBV30 and TRBJ1-2, the full variable domain reads SQTIHQWPATLVQPVGSPLSLECTVEGTSNPNLYWYRQAAGRGLQLLFYSVGIGQISSEVPQNLSASRPQDRQFILSSKKLLLSDSGFYLCAWKSVAEGYTFGSGTRLTVV.